A single sample gave rise to the 8 T cell receptor beta chains below, sequenced in a study of T cell responses to AZD1222 COVID-19 vaccine. Some clones are missing from TCRdb's copy, which holds only in-frame ones; the method was immunoSEQ multiplex PCR. The data hold about 150,000 clones, with 80% to 90% observed a single time. Material: peripheral blood, obtained on day 0 of AZD1222 vaccination. Receptors were obtained from an adult in good health.

The chain links TRBV28 to TRBJ2-6; D might be TRBD1 (6 bases). The CDR3 totals 13 residues. Germline-derived CDR1 and CDR2 are MDHEN and SYDVKM. V was trimmed by 7 bases and J by 2 bases, leaving 6 bases between them. CDR3 residues: CASTGAGANVLTF. The CDR3 DNA follows: TGTGCCAGCACAGGGGCTGGGGCCAACGTCCTGACTTTC.

The chain joins TRBV10-3 to TRBJ1-5; D is uncertain. Trimming took 7 bases from V and 0 from J, leaving 13 bases between them. The CDR3 sequence is 15 residues long. Per germline, CDR1 ENHRY and CDR2 SYGVKD. The CDR3 sequence: CAITTAENSNQPQHF. DNA for the CDR3: TGTGCCATCACTACGGCAGAGAATAGCAATCAGCCCCAGCATTTT.

This clone was detected once. V gene TRBV27 combines with J gene TRBJ1-5; D remains unclear. V gave up 3 bases and J gave up 0 bases, with 3 bases separating them. CDR1 is MNHEY and CDR2 is SMNVEV in the germline V gene (reference sequence). CDR3 length: 13 amino acids. CDR3: CASSLVSNQPQHF. The CDR3 DNA reads as TGTGCCAGCAGTTTGGTTAGCAATCAGCCCCAGCATTTT.

This clone came up a few times. The rearrangement links TRBV28 to TRBJ2-1; D uncertain. Germline CDR1 MDHEN, CDR2 SYDVKM. V gave up 1 base and J gave up 5 bases, with 6 bases separating them. The CDR3 runs 13 residues. The CDR3 DNA reads TGTGCCAGCAGTTTATCGTACGACAATGAGCAGTTCTTC. Translated, it gives CASSLSYDNEQFF.

The genes are TRBV28 and TRBJ2-1; TRBD2 matches 16 bases. Losses at the gene ends were 8 bases for V and 12 bases for J; bases not matched to a gene: 4. Per the germline V gene, CDR1 is MDHEN and CDR2 is SYDVKM. The CDR3 runs to 13 residues. The CDR3 sequence is CASGTSGRGWQFF. DNA for the CDR3: TGTGCCAGCGGGACTAGCGGGAGGGGGTGGCAGTTCTTC.

The V call is TRBV2, the J call TRBJ2-3; D gene uncertain. The germline V gene encodes CDR1 SNHLY and CDR2 FYNNEI. Trimming took 5 bases from V and 4 from J, leaving 13 bases between them. This CDR3 has 14 amino acids. The CDR3 loop reads CASSWNPGADTQYF. The CDR3 coding sequence is TGTGCCAGCAGTTGGAACCCTGGGGCAGATACGCAGTATTTT. Full variable domain (remainder filled in from reference TRBV2 and TRBJ2-3): EPEVTQTPSHQVTQMGQEVILRCVPISNHLYFYWYRQILGQKVEFLVSFYNNEISEKSEIFDDQFSVERPDGSNFTLKIRSTKLEDSAMYFCASSWNPGADTQYFGPGTRLTVL.

The genes are TRBV21-1 and TRBJ2-1; the table gives TRBD2 as D, unverified against the DNA. TRBV21-1 is shown as a pseudogene. The CDR3 loop spans 16 amino acids. CDR3 loop: CASSKVLRENTDEQFF. CDR3 bases: TGTGCCAGCAGCAAAGTCTTGAGGGAGAACACGGATGAGCAGTTCTTC.

CDR3 amino acids: CSVRTSGGTYEQYF. CDR3 coding DNA: TGCAGCGTGCGGACTAGCGGGGGGACCTACGAGCAGTACTTC. V usage is TRBV29-1 and J usage is TRBJ2-7; 14 positions match TRBD2. Per the germline V gene, CDR1 is SQVTM and CDR2 is ANQGSEA. This CDR3 has 14 amino acids. The junction had 3 bases not matched to a gene; V was cut back by 6 bases and J by 2 bases.